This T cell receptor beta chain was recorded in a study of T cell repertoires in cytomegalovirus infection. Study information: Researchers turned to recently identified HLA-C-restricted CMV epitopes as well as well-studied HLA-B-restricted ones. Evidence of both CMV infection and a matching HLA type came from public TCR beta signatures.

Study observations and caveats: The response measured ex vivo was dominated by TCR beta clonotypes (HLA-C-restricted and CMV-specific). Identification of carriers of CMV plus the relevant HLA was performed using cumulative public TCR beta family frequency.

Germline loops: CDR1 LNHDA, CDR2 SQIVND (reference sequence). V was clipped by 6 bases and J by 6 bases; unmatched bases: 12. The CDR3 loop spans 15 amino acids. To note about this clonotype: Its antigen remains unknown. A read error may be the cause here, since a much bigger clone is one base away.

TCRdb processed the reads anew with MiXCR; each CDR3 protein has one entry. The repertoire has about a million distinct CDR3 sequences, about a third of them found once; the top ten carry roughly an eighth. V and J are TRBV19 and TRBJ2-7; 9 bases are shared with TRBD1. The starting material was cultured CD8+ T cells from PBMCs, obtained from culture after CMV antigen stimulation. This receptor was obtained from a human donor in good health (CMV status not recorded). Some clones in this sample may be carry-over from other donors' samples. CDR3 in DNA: TGTGCCAGTAGCTACTGGGACAGGGTGGTGAGCGAGCAGTACTTC. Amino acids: CASSYWDRVVSEQYF.